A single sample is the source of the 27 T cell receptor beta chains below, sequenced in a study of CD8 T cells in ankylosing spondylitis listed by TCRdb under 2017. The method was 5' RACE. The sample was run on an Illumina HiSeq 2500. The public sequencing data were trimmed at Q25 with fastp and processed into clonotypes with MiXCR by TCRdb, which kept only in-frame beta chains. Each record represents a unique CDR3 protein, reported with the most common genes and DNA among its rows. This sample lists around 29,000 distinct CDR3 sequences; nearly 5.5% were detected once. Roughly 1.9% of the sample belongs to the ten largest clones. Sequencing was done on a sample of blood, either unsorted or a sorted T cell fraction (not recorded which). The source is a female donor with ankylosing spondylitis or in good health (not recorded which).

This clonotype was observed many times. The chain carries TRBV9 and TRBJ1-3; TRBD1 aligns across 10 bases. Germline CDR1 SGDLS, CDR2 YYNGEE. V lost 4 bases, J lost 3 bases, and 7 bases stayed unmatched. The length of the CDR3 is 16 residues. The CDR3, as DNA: TGTGCCAGCAGCAGATTGACAGGGGGCAGTGGAAACACCATATATTTT. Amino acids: CASSRLTGGSGNTIYF.

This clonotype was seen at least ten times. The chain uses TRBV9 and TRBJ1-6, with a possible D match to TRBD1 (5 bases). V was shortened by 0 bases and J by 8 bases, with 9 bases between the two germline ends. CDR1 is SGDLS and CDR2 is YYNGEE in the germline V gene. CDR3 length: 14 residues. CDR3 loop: CASSVEVRDSPLHF. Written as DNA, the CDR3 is TGTGCCAGCAGCGTAGAAGTCAGGGATTCACCCCTCCACTTT.

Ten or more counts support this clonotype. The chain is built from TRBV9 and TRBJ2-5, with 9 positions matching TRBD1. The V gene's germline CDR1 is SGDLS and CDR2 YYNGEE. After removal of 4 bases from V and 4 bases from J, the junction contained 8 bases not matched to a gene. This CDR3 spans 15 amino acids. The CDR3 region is CASSITGGVAETQYF. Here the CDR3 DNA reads TGTGCCAGCAGCATAACAGGGGGCGTCGCAGAGACCCAGTACTTC.

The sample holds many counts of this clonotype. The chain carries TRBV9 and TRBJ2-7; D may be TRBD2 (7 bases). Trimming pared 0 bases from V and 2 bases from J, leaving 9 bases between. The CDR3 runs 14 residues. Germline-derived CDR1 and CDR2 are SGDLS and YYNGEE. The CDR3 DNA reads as TGTGCCAGCAGCGTAGCCGGGGGGCCCTACGAGCAGTACTTC. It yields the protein CASSVAGGPYEQYF.

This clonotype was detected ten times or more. CDR3 sequence reads: CASSGSGQLSEQYF. CDR3 sequence (DNA): TGTGCCAGCAGCGGATCGGGACAGCTATCCGAGCAGTACTTC. The genes are TRBV9 and TRBJ2-7; 7 bases map to TRBD1. V shed 3 bases and J 6 bases; nucleotides not matched to a gene: 9. This CDR3 is built from 14 residues. Germline CDR1 reads SGDLS; CDR2 reads YYNGEE.

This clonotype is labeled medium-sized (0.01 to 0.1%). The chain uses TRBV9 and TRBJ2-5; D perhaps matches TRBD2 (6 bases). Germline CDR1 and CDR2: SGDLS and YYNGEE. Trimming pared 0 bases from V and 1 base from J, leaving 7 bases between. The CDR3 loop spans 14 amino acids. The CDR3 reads CASSVGGIQETQYF. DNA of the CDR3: TGTGCCAGCAGCGTAGGCGGGATCCAAGAGACCCAGTACTTC.

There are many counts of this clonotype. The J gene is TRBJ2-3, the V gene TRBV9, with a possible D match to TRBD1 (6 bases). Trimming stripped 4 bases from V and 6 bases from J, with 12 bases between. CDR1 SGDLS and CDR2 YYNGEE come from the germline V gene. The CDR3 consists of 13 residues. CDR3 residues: CASSRTASDTQYF. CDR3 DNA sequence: TGTGCCAGCAGCCGGACAGCTTCTGATACGCAGTATTTT.

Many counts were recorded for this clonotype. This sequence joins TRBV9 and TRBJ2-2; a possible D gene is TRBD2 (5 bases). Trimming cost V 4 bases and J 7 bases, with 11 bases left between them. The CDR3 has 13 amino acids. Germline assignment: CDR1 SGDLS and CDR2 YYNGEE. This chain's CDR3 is CASSHDGNGELFF. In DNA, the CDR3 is TGTGCCAGCAGCCACGACGGGAACGGGGAGCTGTTTTTT.

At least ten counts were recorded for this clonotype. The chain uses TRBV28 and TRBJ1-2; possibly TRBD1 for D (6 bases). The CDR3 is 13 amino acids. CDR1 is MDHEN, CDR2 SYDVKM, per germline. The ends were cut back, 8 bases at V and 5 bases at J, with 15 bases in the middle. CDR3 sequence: CASPWAGVYGYTF. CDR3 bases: TGTGCCAGCCCGTGGGCAGGGGTATATGGCTACACCTTC.

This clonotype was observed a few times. The CDR3 loop is CASSVGLLNTGELFF. For the CDR3, the DNA is TGTGCCAGCAGCGTTGGCCTCCTGAACACCGGGGAGCTGTTTTTT. The J gene is TRBJ2-2, the V gene TRBV9; D call uncertain. V lost 2 bases and J lost 1, with 9 bases in between. The CDR3 runs to 15 residues. Looked up from germline, CDR1 is SGDLS and CDR2 is YYNGEE.

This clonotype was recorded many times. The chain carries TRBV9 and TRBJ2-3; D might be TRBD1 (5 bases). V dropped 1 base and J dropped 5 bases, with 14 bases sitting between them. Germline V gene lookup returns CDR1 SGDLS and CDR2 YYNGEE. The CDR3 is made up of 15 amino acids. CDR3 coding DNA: TGTGCCAGCAGCGTAAGTCCAGGGTATCAAGATACGCAGTATTTT. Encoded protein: CASSVSPGYQDTQYF.

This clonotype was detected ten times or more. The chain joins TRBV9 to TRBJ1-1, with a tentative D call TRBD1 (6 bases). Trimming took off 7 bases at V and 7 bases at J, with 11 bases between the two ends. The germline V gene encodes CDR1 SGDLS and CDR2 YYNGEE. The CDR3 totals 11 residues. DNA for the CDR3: TGTGCCAGCGCACAGGGTAATGAAGCTTTCTTT. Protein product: CASAQGNEAFF.

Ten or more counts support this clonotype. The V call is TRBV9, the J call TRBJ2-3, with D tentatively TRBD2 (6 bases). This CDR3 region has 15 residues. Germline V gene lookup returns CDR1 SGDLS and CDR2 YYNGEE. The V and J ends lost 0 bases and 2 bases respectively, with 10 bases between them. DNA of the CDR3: TGTGCCAGCAGCGTAGGGGGGGACCACACAGATACGCAGTATTTT. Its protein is CASSVGGDHTDTQYF. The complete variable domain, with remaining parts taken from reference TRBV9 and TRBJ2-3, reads DSGVTQTPKHLITATGQRVTLRCSPRSGDLSVYWYQQSLDQGLQFLIQYYNGEERAKGNILERFSAQQFPDLHSELNLSSLELGDSALYFCASSVGGDHTDTQYFGPGTRLTVL.

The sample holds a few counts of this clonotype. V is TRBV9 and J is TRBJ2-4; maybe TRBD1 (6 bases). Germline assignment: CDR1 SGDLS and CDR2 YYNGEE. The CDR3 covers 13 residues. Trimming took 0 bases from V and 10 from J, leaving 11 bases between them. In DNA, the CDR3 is TGTGCCAGCAGCGTAGGAAAAGGACAGATTCAGTACTTC. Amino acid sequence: CASSVGKGQIQYF.

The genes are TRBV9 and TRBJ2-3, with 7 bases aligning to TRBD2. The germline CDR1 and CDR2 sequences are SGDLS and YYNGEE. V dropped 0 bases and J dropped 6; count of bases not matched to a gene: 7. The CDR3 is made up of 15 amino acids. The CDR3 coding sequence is TGTGCCAGCAGCGTAGCTCCAGCGGGGCGGGATACGCAGTATTTT. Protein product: CASSVAPAGRDTQYF.

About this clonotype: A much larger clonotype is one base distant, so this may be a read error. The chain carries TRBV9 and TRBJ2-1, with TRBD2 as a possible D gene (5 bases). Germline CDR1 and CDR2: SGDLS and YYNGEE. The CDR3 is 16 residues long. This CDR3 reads CASSVGNGVSNNEQFF. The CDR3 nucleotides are TGTGCCAGCAGCGTGGGGAACGGGGTCTCCAACAATGAGCAGTTCTTC.

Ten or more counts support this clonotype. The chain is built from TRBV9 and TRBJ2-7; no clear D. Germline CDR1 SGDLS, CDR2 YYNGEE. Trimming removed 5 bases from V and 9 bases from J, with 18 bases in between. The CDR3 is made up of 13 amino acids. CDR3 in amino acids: CASSPQMGSAQYF. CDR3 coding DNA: TGTGCCAGCAGTCCACAGATGGGCAGCGCGCAGTACTTC.

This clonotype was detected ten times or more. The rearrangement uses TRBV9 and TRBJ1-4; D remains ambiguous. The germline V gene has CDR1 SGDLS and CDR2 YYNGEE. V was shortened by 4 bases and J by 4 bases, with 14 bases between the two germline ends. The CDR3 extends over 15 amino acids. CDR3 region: CASSRGPGLNEKLFF. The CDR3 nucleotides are TGTGCCAGCAGCCGAGGACCAGGCCTTAATGAAAAACTGTTTTTT.

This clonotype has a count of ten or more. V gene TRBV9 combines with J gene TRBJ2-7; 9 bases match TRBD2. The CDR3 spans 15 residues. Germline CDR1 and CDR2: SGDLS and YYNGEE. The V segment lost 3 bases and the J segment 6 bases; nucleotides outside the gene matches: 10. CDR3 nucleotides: TGTGCCAGCAGCGCCAGTAGAGCGGGAGGTAGCGAGCAGTACTTC. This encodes CASSASRAGGSEQYF.

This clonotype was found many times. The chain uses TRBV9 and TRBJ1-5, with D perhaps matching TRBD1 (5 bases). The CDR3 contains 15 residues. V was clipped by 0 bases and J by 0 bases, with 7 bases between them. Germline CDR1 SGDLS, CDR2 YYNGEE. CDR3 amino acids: CASSVEGLSNQPQHF. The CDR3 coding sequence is TGTGCCAGCAGCGTAGAGGGACTTAGCAATCAGCCCCAGCATTTT.

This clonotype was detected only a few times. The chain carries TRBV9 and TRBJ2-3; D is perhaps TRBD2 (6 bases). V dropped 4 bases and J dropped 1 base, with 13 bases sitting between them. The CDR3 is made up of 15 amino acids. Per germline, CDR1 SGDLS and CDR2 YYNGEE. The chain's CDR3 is CASSFGSFGTDTQYF. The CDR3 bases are TGTGCCAGCAGCTTCGGGAGTTTTGGCACAGATACGCAGTATTTT. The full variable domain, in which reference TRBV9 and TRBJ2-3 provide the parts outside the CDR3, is DSGVTQTPKHLITATGQRVTLRCSPRSGDLSVYWYQQSLDQGLQFLIQYYNGEERAKGNILERFSAQQFPDLHSELNLSSLELGDSALYFCASSFGSFGTDTQYFGPGTRLTVL.

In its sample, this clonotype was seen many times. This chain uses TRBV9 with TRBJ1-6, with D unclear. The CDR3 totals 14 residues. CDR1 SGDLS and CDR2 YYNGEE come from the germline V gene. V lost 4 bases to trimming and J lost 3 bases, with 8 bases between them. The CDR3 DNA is TGTGCCAGCAGCATACAAGACTATAATTCACCCCTCCACTTT. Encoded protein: CASSIQDYNSPLHF. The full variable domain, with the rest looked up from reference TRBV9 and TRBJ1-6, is DSGVTQTPKHLITATGQRVTLRCSPRSGDLSVYWYQQSLDQGLQFLIQYYNGEERAKGNILERFSAQQFPDLHSELNLSSLELGDSALYFCASSIQDYNSPLHFGNGTRLTVT.

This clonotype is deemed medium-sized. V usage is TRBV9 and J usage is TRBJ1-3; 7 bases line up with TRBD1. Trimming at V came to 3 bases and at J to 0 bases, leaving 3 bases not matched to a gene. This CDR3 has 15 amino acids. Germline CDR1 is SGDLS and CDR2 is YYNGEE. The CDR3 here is CASSGWDSSGNTIYF. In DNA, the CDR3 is TGTGCCAGCAGCGGATGGGACAGCTCTGGAAACACCATATATTTT. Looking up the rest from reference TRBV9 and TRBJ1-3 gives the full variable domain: DSGVTQTPKHLITATGQRVTLRCSPRSGDLSVYWYQQSLDQGLQFLIQYYNGEERAKGNILERFSAQQFPDLHSELNLSSLELGDSALYFCASSGWDSSGNTIYFGEGSWLTVV.

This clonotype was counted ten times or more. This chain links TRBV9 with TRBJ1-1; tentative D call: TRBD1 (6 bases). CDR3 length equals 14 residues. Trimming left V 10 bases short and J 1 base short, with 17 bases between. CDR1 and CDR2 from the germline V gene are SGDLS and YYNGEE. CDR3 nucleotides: TGTGCCTCCTCGCGGGGGCTCGGGAACACTGAAGCTTTCTTT. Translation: CASSRGLGNTEAFF.

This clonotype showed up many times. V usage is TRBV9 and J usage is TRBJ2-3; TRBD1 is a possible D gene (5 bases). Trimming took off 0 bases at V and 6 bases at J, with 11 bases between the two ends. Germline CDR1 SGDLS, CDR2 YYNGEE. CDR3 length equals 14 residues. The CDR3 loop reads CASSVGTLVDTQYF. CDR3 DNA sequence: TGTGCCAGCAGCGTAGGGACACTCGTGGATACGCAGTATTTT.

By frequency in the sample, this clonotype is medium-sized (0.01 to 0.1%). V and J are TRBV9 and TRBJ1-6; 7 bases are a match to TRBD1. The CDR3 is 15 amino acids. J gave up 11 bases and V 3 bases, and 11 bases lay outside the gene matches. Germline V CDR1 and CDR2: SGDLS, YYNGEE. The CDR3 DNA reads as TGTGCCAGCAGCGCCGACGGGGACAGATTTGCACCCCTCCACTTT. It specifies CASSADGDRFAPLHF.

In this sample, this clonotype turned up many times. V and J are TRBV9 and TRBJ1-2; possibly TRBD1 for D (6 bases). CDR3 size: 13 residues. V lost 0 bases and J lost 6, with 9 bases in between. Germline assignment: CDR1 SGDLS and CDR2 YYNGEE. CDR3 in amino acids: CASSVDRDNGYTF. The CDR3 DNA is TGTGCCAGCAGCGTAGACAGGGATAATGGCTACACCTTC.